The clone carrying this T cell receptor (beta chain) turned up a few times. Per the germline V gene, CDR1 is ENHRY and CDR2 is SYGVKD. CDR3 size: 13 residues. With V trimmed by 11 bases and J by 1 base, 7 bases remained unmatched. This sample is part of a study of beta chain features in type 1 diabetes. Study information: Under 140,000,000 sorted cells were examined across all samples.

The entirety of the isolated RNA underwent reverse transcription, so expressed TCRB transcripts were sequenced. The data were produced by immunoSEQ multiplex PCR, yet TCRdb's version contains in-frame clones alone and is incomplete. The sample consists of 350,000 or so clones, about 18% of them appearing once. The chain joins TRBV10-3 to TRBJ1-1, with 7 bases aligning to TRBD1. The sequenced sample consisted of naive CD4+ T cells from blood. This receptor was identified in a woman under 30 in good health. This chain's CDR3 is CASSDRQNTEAFF. For the CDR3, the DNA is TGTGCCTCCTCGGACAGGCAGAACACTGAAGCTTTCTTT.